What follows describes a single TCR beta chain. Its binding antigen is unknown. Base qualities are not at hand, and no much larger clone is one base apart. Whole blood was collected in K2EDTA tubes by collaborating institutions according to the institutions' own protocols. For TCRbeta analysis, collaborators shipped samples in one of three forms: frozen whole blood, isolated PBMCs, or DNA extracted from either of those sample types. TCRbeta CDR3 regions were amplified from genomic DNA using the immunoSEQ Assay, a bias-controlled multiplex PCR. The authors' pipeline ran thus. The number of nucleated cells in each sample was estimated from the amplification of reference gene primers within the assay. To quantify the absolute abundance of each unique TCRbeta CDR3 rearrangement, sequence reads were collapsed and filtered. For each sample, productive Simpson clonality was calculated by taking the square root of Simpson's diversity index across productive rearrangements. What TCRdb holds here is the immuneACCESS table cut down to in-frame rearrangements. Part of the clones is not present; checked against another copy, under half of the missing clones reflect an unresolved V gene, and the others are unexplained. V, J and clone size derive from that table, while D and trimming were established from the DNA sequence. The sample profile shows 250,000 to 300,000 clones; around 88% of them were found once. The top ten clones comprise under 2% of the sample.

This sample is drawn from a study of blood T cell repertoires in COVID-19 (dated by TCRdb to 2020 to 2021). For the study in its entirety: Samples from collaborators originated in the United States, Italy and Spain and spanned both the acute and convalescent phases of COVID-19. The material from the prospective study consisted of cDNA or gDNA derived from T cells, B-cell-depleted T cells, or PBMCs. Subjects who had been exposed to COVID-19, were actively infected with it, or had recovered from it provided the deeply sampled blood TCRbeta repertoires that made up the dataset. A freely available public database, intended as a resource for researchers studying the immune response to SARS-CoV-2, is where the repertoires were released. Samples were obtained from the ongoing ImmuneRACE study (first 160 participants) and from over a thousand subjects provided by 6 global collaborators. A de-identified subject ID, COVID-19 status, age in years and sex were almost always included in the sample metadata. HLA class I and class II types, where available, came from metadata supplied by the sample provider rather than from assay-based typing. Summary of the overall study and its limitations: The amount of clinical and demographic metadata varied by source and participant and was provided uncurated.

From a lookup of the germline V gene, CDR1 and CDR2 are SGHTA and FQGNSA. Inclusive of the bounding cysteine and phenylalanine, the CDR3 is 14 residues long. Just CDR3 DNA is preserved here, 42 bases in frame from base 1. Relative to germline, V is missing 6 bases and J is missing 0 bases, with 3 bases of the junction outside any gene match. This receptor was identified in a man aged 25-40 years with active or convalescent COVID-19. The chain employs TRBV7-2 and TRBJ2-3; TRBD1 matches 7 bases in the middle. Input material: peripheral blood. The DNA sequence reads TGTGCCAGCAGTACGGGACAGAGCACAGATACGCAGTATTTT. It is translated as CASSTGQSTDTQYF.